Following are 18 T cell receptor beta chains from one sample sequenced in a study of blood T cell repertoires in COVID-19 (dated by TCRdb to 2020 to 2022). The protocol used for the library was the immunoSEQ multiplex PCR assay. TCRdb's version of the immuneACCESS table is confined to in-frame rearrangements and falls short of the full clone set. An unresolved V gene accounts for under half of the shortfall where checked; the remainder is of unknown origin. The sample records 100,000 to 150,000 clones, 88% of which are singletons. Approximately 1.1% of the sample lies in the top ten. Sequencing used peripheral blood. These receptors all stem from a woman older than 75 with acute or convalescent COVID-19.

The chain has TRBV5-6 and TRBJ2-3; TRBD2 is a possible D gene (6 bases). V was clipped by 2 bases and J by 6 bases, with 16 bases between them. This CDR3 is 15 amino acids long. Germline V gene sequence: CDR1 SGHDT, CDR2 YYEEEE. CDR3 amino acids: CASSFGSSGVDTQYF. DNA for the CDR3: TGTGCCAGCAGCTTTGGGAGTAGCGGCGTTGATACGCAGTATTTT.

The rearrangement uses TRBV24-1 and TRBJ2-1; 11 nucleotides line up with TRBD2. CDR1 and CDR2 (germline): KGHDR, SFDVKD. The CDR3 sequence is 16 residues long. J gave up 1 base and V 3 bases, and 1 base lay outside the gene matches. The CDR3 loop is CATSDASGGSYNEQFF. The CDR3 DNA reads TGTGCCACCAGTGATGCTAGCGGGGGGTCCTACAATGAGCAGTTCTTC.

The chain carries TRBV6-5 and TRBJ2-1; 10 bases fit TRBD1. Germline CDR1 reads MNHEY; CDR2 reads SVGAGI. With V trimmed by 6 bases and J by 4 bases, 6 bases remained unmatched. CDR3 length: 15 amino acids. CDR3 amino acids: CASSVTGGNYNEQFF. CDR3 DNA: TGTGCCAGCAGCGTGACAGGGGGCAATTACAATGAGCAGTTCTTC.

Here the CDR3 reads CASRGTGGVGNQPQHF. The CDR3 DNA sequence: TGTGCCAGCAGGGGGACAGGGGGCGTGGGCAATCAGCCCCAGCATTTT. The rearrangement joins TRBV28 to TRBJ1-5; 12 nucleotides agree with TRBD1. V shed 6 bases, J shed 2 bases, and the junction held 5 bases outside the gene matches. Germline CDR1 reads MDHEN; CDR2 reads SYDVKM. The CDR3 length is 16 residues.

This rearrangement joins TRBV7-9 to TRBJ2-1, with D perhaps matching TRBD1 (6 bases). The length of the CDR3 is 13 residues. Trimming took off 1 base at V and 9 bases at J, with 10 bases between the two ends. Germline values: CDR1 SEHNR, CDR2 FQNEAQ (reference sequence). The CDR3 DNA reads TGTGCCAGCAGCTTAGTTGGGGGCGGTGAGCAGTTCTTC. Translating gives CASSLVGGGEQFF.

V usage is TRBV19 and J usage is TRBJ1-5; possible D gene TRBD1, 5 bases. In germline, CDR1 is LNHDA, CDR2 SQIVND (reference sequence). The CDR3 totals 15 residues. Trimming removed 7 bases at V and 1 base at J, with 14 bases between. In DNA form, the CDR3 reads TGTGCCAGTATGACAAGGGGCAGGAGCAATCAGCCCCAGCATTTT. Residues: CASMTRGRSNQPQHF.

This chain joins TRBV7-9 and TRBJ2-5, with a tentative D call TRBD1 (5 bases). This CDR3 has 18 amino acids. Germline V gene sequence: CDR1 SEHNR, CDR2 FQNEAQ (reference sequence). The V and J ends lost 3 bases and 5 bases respectively, with 25 bases between them. The CDR3 protein is CASSFPLRPGYRWETQYF. In DNA, the CDR3 is TGTGCCAGCAGCTTCCCCCTAAGACCAGGGTACCGCTGGGAGACCCAGTACTTC.

This chain uses TRBV4-2 with TRBJ2-5; 9 bases agree with TRBD2. The CDR3 has 14 amino acids. CDR1 is LGHNA and CDR2 is YNFKEQ in the germline V gene. With V trimmed by 3 bases and J by 5 bases, 4 bases remained unmatched. The CDR3 DNA follows: TGTGCCAGCAGCCAGCGGGGGGGGCCCGAGACCCAGTACTTC. Its protein product is CASSQRGGPETQYF.

The CDR3 region is CASSLAPGVGSYGYTF. CDR3 coding DNA: TGCGCCAGCAGCTTGGCCCCGGGAGTGGGTAGCTATGGCTACACCTTC. This rearrangement joins TRBV5-1 to TRBJ1-2; D is ambiguous. CDR3 length: 16 amino acids. Deletions cut 0 bases from V and 4 bases from J, with 16 bases between. CDR1 is SGHRS and CDR2 is YFSETQ in the germline V gene. Full variable domain (missing parts from reference TRBV5-1 and TRBJ1-2): KAGVTQTPRYLIKTRGQQVTLSCSPISGHRSVSWYQQTPGQGLQFLFEYFSETQRNKGNFPGRFSGRQFSNSRSEMNVSTLELGDSALYLCASSLAPGVGSYGYTFGSGTRLTVV.

The chain links TRBV18 to TRBJ1-1; D not resolved. There are 14 residues in the CDR3. Trimming removed 3 bases from V and 1 base from J, with 9 bases in between. Germline V lookup: CDR1 KGHSH, CDR2 LQKENI. The CDR3 DNA reads as TGTGCCAGCTCACCCCAGGCCGAGAACACTGAAGCTTTCTTT. It encodes CASSPQAENTEAFF. The full variable domain, rest sourced from reference TRBV18 and TRBJ1-1, is NAGVMQNPRHLVRRRGQEARLRCSPMKGHSHVYWYRQLPEEGLKFMVYLQKENIIDESGMPKERFSAEFPKEGPSILRIQQVVRGDSAAYFCASSPQAENTEAFFGQGTRLTVV.

This sequence joins TRBV7-9 and TRBJ2-1; 10 nucleotides match TRBD2. Looked up from germline, CDR1 is SEHNR and CDR2 is FQNEAQ (reference sequence). V gave up 4 bases and J gave up 5 bases; unmatched junction bases: 5. CDR3 length equals 15 residues. DNA for the CDR3: TGTGCCAGCAGCTCCGGGACTAGCGTGAACAATGAGCAGTTCTTC. This encodes CASSSGTSVNNEQFF.

The chain uses TRBV3-1 (or the pseudogene TRBV3-2) and TRBJ1-2, with TRBD1 matching over 7 bases. Losses at the gene ends were 4 bases for V and 8 bases for J; bases not matched to a gene: 10. The CDR3 loop spans 14 amino acids. The germline V gene has CDR1 LGHDT and CDR2 YNNKEL (reference sequence). The CDR3 is CASSRGQGGEGYTF. The CDR3 DNA sequence: TGTGCCAGCAGCCGTGGTCAGGGGGGAGAGGGCTACACCTTC.

The V and J genes are TRBV9 and TRBJ1-6, with D unresolved. The CDR3 runs to 14 residues. V gave up 4 bases and J gave up 8 bases, with 13 bases separating them. Germline-derived CDR1 and CDR2 are SGDLS and YYNGEE. The CDR3 coding sequence is TGTGCCAGCAGCTCCGCGGGTAGGGATTCACCCCTCCACTTT. It codes for CASSSAGRDSPLHF.

This chain uses TRBV13 with TRBJ2-3; 8 bases line up with TRBD1. This CDR3 has 15 residues. V lost 1 base to trimming and J lost 5 bases; unmatched junction nucleotides: 5. Per germline, CDR1 PRHDT and CDR2 FYEKMQ (reference sequence). CDR3 coding DNA: TGTGCCAGCAGCTTAGCCCCACAGGGGGGAGATACGCAGTATTTT. Translated, it gives CASSLAPQGGDTQYF.

V usage is TRBV28 and J usage is TRBJ2-2; TRBD1 matches 7 bases. The CDR3 runs 15 residues. The germline V gene encodes CDR1 MDHEN and CDR2 SYDVKM. Losses at the gene ends were 3 bases for V and 4 bases for J; bases not matched to a gene: 5. The CDR3 loop reads CASSFGTASTGELFF. CDR3 coding DNA: TGTGCCAGCAGTTTTGGGACAGCGTCCACCGGGGAGCTGTTTTTT.

This rearrangement joins TRBV5-4 to TRBJ2-7; possible D gene TRBD2, 5 bases. The CDR3 contains 14 residues. V lost 0 bases and J lost 5, with 12 bases in between. The V gene's germline CDR1 is SGHNT and CDR2 YYREEE (reference sequence). CDR3 sequence reads: CASSLGRGADEQYF. DNA of the CDR3: TGTGCCAGCAGCTTGGGTCGGGGAGCGGACGAGCAGTACTTC.

The rearrangement joins TRBV10-1 to TRBJ1-1, with D possibly matching TRBD1 (6 bases). CDR1 is WNHNN, CDR2 SYGVQD, per germline (reference sequence). The CDR3 spans 13 residues. V gave up 5 bases and J gave up 3 bases, with 10 bases separating them. CDR3 coding DNA: TGCGCCAGCAGTAGGAACAGGGACACTGAAGCTTTCTTT. Its translation is CASSRNRDTEAFF.

This clone occurred a few times. The chain combines TRBV19 with TRBJ1-2; 10 bases agree with TRBD1. J gave up 8 bases and V 1 base, and 4 bases lay outside the gene matches. This CDR3 has 14 residues. CDR1 and CDR2 (germline): LNHDA, SQIVND (reference sequence). This CDR3 reads CASSIGQGAQGYTF. CDR3 in DNA: TGTGCCAGTAGTATAGGACAGGGGGCGCAGGGCTACACCTTC.